The sample holds many counts of the clone carrying this T cell receptor beta chain. Its antigen is not known. Preparation of the TCRbeta library involved a method that used unique molecular identifiers. Via MiXCR, TCRdb re-called the PCR reads, giving one row per CDR3 protein. The data contain roughly 350,000 distinct CDR3 sequences, 15% to 20% of them singletons. These data come from a study of T-cell reconstitution after alpha-beta-depleted transplantation in children. Study-level results: There were some patients whose high TCRbeta diversity at day 60 came from surviving recipient T cells and thymic progenitors. Several hundred graft clones that had expanded were reportedly the source of alpha-beta T cells about two months after transplant.

The CDR3 runs to 15 residues. The germline CDR1 and CDR2 sequences are ENHRY and SYGVKD. Trimming shortened V by 5 bases and J by 2 bases, and 14 bases separated the two germline ends. Source: PBMCs, mostly from graft donor cells, taken 360 days after TCRalphabeta/CD19-depleted stem cell transplant. The chain uses TRBV10-3 and TRBJ2-3; D may be TRBD2 (5 bases). The source of this sequence is a male patient aged 2 to 10 who had a stem cell transplant for acute lymphoblastic leukemia, so the T cells may come from the graft donor. Here the CDR3 DNA reads TGTGCCATCAGTCCTACTAGTGGGGACACAGATACGCAGTATTTT. Its protein product is CAISPTSGDTDTQYF.